The present entry profiles one T cell receptor beta chain with its context. The source of the sample is a study of T cell changes during pregnancy in multiple sclerosis. TCRdb's table, derived via immunoSEQ multiplex PCR, lists solely in-frame clones and lacks some. Of under 110,000 clones listed, roughly 92% are singletons. V was cut by 5 bases and J by 1 base, with 5 bases left in between. The CDR3 is 13 amino acids. Germline lookup yields CDR1 SNHLY and CDR2 FYNNEI. Material: peripheral blood, obtained after pregnancy. The TCR was taken from a female donor with multiple sclerosis, enrolled in a pregnancy study. The chain has TRBV2 and TRBJ2-2; no clear D gene. CDR3 region: CASSLKNTGELFF. CDR3 DNA sequence: TGTGCCAGCAGTCTAAAGAACACCGGGGAGCTGTTTTTT.